These 22 T cell receptor beta chains were all obtained from the same sample, sequenced in a study of blood T cell repertoires in COVID-19. Method: immunoSEQ multiplex PCR; TCRdb's copy keeps in-frame clones and lacks some. The sample holds fewer than 400,000 clones, nearly 90% seen once. The sample consisted of PBMCs or T cells enriched from blood (not recorded which). The origin of the receptors is a woman aged 25-40 years who had recovered from COVID-19.

The chain uses TRBV2 and TRBJ2-5, with 9 bases matching TRBD2. The germline gives CDR1 SNHLY, CDR2 FYNNEI. Unmatched junction bases numbered 8, after V lost 7 bases and J lost 5 bases. The CDR3 loop spans 14 amino acids. CDR3 in DNA: TGTGCCAGCATTGGGCGGGGGGGGGTGGAGACCCAGTACTTC. Protein: CASIGRGGVETQYF.

V is TRBV5-1 and J is TRBJ1-6, with D maybe TRBD1 (5 bases). The CDR3 has 15 amino acids. Germline CDR1 is SGHRS and CDR2 is YFSETQ. With 4 bases removed from V and 5 bases from J, the gap between germline ends came to 13 bases. The CDR3 is CASSTSTVDNSPLHF. In DNA form, the CDR3 reads TGCGCCAGCAGCACATCGACAGTAGATAATTCACCCCTCCACTTT.

The rearrangement joins TRBV18 to TRBJ2-1, with a tentative D call TRBD2 (6 bases). Trimming removed 4 bases from V and 8 bases from J, with 9 bases in between. Germline assignment: CDR1 KGHSH and CDR2 LQKENI. The length of the CDR3 is 12 residues. The CDR3 bases are TGTGCCAGCTCACGCCCGGGGGATGAGCAGTTCTTC. It translates to CASSRPGDEQFF.

In this sample, this clone turned up a few times. The rearrangement uses TRBV6-5 and TRBJ1-1, with 8 positions matching TRBD1. The junction had 7 bases not matched to a gene; V was cut back by 7 bases and J by 6 bases. Germline values: CDR1 MNHEY, CDR2 SVGAGI. The CDR3 is 13 amino acids. The DNA of the CDR3 is TGTGCCAGCAACTCCGGGACAGGTCCTGAAGCTTTCTTT. This encodes CASNSGTGPEAFF.

The rearrangement links TRBV19 to TRBJ1-5; TRBD1 is a possible D gene (5 bases). Germline-derived CDR1 and CDR2 are LNHDA and SQIVND (reference sequence). This CDR3 contains 13 residues. V lost 3 bases to trimming and J lost 4 bases, with 7 bases between them. The CDR3 here is CASSIKGNQPQHF. The CDR3 DNA is TGTGCCAGTAGTATCAAGGGGAATCAGCCCCAGCATTTT.

This sequence joins TRBV28 and TRBJ1-2; 7 bases are shared with TRBD1. Germline CDR1 is MDHEN and CDR2 is SYDVKM. The CDR3 is 15 amino acids. The trim removed 5 bases at V and 10 bases at J, leaving 16 bases unmatched. The CDR3 DNA reads as TGTGCCAGCAGTCTTTATCGGGGCATGACAGGGTCCTACACCTTC. It codes for CASSLYRGMTGSYTF.

This chain joins TRBV5-4 and TRBJ1-1; D possibly corresponds to TRBD1 (5 bases). V was cut by 5 bases and J by 3 bases, with 17 bases left in between. The germline V gene has CDR1 SGHNT and CDR2 YYREEE (reference sequence). CDR3 length equals 15 residues. CDR3 protein: CASSSLSGGDTEAFF. CDR3 coding DNA: TGTGCCAGCAGTTCCCTTTCCGGGGGGGACACTGAAGCTTTCTTT.

The chain's CDR3 is CASGQGHNQPQHF. The CDR3 DNA reads as TGTGCCAGCGGACAGGGGCACAATCAGCCCCAGCATTTT. The chain recombines TRBV28 with TRBJ1-5, with 9 bases aligning to TRBD1. Germline lookup yields CDR1 MDHEN and CDR2 SYDVKM. V trimming: 8 bases; J trimming: 3 bases; junction bases outside the gene matches: 2. The CDR3 has 13 amino acids.

This chain joins TRBV9 and TRBJ1-4; D ambiguous. The CDR3 runs to 15 residues. V lost 0 bases and J 5 bases, leaving 11 bases between the germline ends. The V gene's germline CDR1 is SGDLS and CDR2 YYNGEE. DNA of the CDR3: TGTGCCAGCAGCGTAGGGTCCGGGAAGAATGAAAAACTGTTTTTT. Its protein product is CASSVGSGKNEKLFF.

In DNA form, the CDR3 reads TGTGCCAGCTCACATATGACAGGCTACGAGCAGTACTTC. It encodes CASSHMTGYEQYF. V usage is TRBV18 and J usage is TRBJ2-7, with D possibly matching TRBD1 (6 bases). The CDR3 has 13 residues. V lost 4 bases and J lost 3, with 10 bases in between. Germline assignment: CDR1 KGHSH and CDR2 LQKENI.

This clone was detected a few times. This sequence joins TRBV20-1 and TRBJ1-3, with a possible D match to TRBD1 (6 bases). The CDR3 has 13 amino acids. The V end was cut by 4 bases, the J end by 4 bases, with 11 bases between. Germline V gives CDR1 DFQATT, CDR2 SNEGSKA (reference sequence). The CDR3: CSAIEGGGNTIYF. CDR3 in DNA: TGCAGTGCTATTGAGGGGGGGGGAAACACCATATATTTT.

V usage is TRBV5-6 and J usage is TRBJ2-7; D not certain. The CDR3 covers 14 residues. V was trimmed by 1 base and J by 2 bases, leaving 10 bases between them. CDR1 and CDR2 (germline): SGHDT, YYEEEE. The CDR3 bases are TGTGCCAGCAGCTTGTTTCCAGGAACCTACGAGCAGTACTTC. Translating it yields CASSLFPGTYEQYF. The full variable domain, in which reference TRBV5-6 and TRBJ2-7 provide the parts outside the CDR3, is DAGVTQSPTHLIKTRGQQVTLRCSPKSGHDTVSWYQQALGQGPQFIFQYYEEEERQRGNFPDRFSGHQFPNYSSELNVNALLLGDSALYLCASSLFPGTYEQYFGPGTRLTVT.

The chain is built from TRBV21-1 and TRBJ2-3; the table's D call TRBD2 went unverified against the DNA. TRBV21-1 is classified as a pseudogene. The CDR3 runs to 17 residues. CDR3 bases: TGTGCCAGCAGCAAAGTGGCGGCTAGCGGGGAGACAGATACGCAGTATTTT. Residues: CASSKVAASGETDTQYF.

The V gene is TRBV9, the J gene TRBJ2-7, with TRBD2 matching over 7 bases. The V gene end was trimmed by 3 bases and the J gene end by 5 bases; junction bases not matched to a gene: 11. CDR1 is SGDLS and CDR2 is YYNGEE in the germline V gene. This CDR3 contains 15 residues. CDR3 DNA sequence: TGTGCCAGCAGCGCGAAGGGGAGGGGAAGCCACGAGCAGTACTTC. Amino acid sequence: CASSAKGRGSHEQYF.

The rearrangement links TRBV5-1 to TRBJ2-7, with D unclear. The V and J ends lost 4 bases and 7 bases respectively, with 15 bases between them. The germline V gene has CDR1 SGHRS and CDR2 YFSETQ. The CDR3 has 13 residues. The CDR3 spells CASSPSWPSEQYF. As DNA, the CDR3 is TGCGCCAGCAGCCCCTCTTGGCCGTCTGAGCAGTACTTC. Supplemented by reference TRBV5-1 and TRBJ2-7, the full variable domain reads KAGVTQTPRYLIKTRGQQVTLSCSPISGHRSVSWYQQTPGQGLQFLFEYFSETQRNKGNFPGRFSGRQFSNSRSEMNVSTLELGDSALYLCASSPSWPSEQYFGPGTRLTVT.

As for this clone: Other DNA variants within this sample encode the same CDR3. V usage is TRBV28 and J usage is TRBJ1-5; D unresolved. The CDR3 is made up of 12 amino acids. Germline-derived CDR1 and CDR2 are MDHEN and SYDVKM. The V end was cut by 2 bases, the J end by 6 bases, with 5 bases between. Here the CDR3 reads CASSLNSQPQHF. DNA for the CDR3: TGTGCCAGCAGTTTAAATAGTCAGCCCCAGCATTTT.

The CDR3 reads CATSTSKGNEQFF. DNA of the CDR3: TGTGCCACCTCGACTAGCAAAGGCAATGAGCAGTTCTTC. The chain is built from TRBV10-3 and TRBJ2-1; 7 nucleotides line up with TRBD2. With V trimmed by 10 bases and J by 6 bases, 9 bases remained unmatched. The germline V gene encodes CDR1 ENHRY and CDR2 SYGVKD. The CDR3 extends over 13 amino acids.

This sequence joins TRBV28 and TRBJ1-2; TRBD1 agrees at 9 bases. The CDR3 loop spans 15 amino acids. Trimming cost V 4 bases and J 6 bases; bases outside gene matches: 9. Per germline, CDR1 MDHEN and CDR2 SYDVKM. CDR3 amino acids: CASSYLNRDRDGYTF. The CDR3 nucleotides are TGTGCCAGCAGTTATCTCAACCGGGACAGGGATGGCTACACCTTC.

On this clone: At one of its ends the junction is not consistent with the germline gene, which may arise from a read error. The rearrangement uses TRBV29-1 and TRBJ2-2; 7 positions agree with TRBD1. CDR3 length equals 12 residues. CDR1 is SQVTM, CDR2 ANQGSEA, per germline. This CDR3 reads CSVDRGAGGLFF. CDR3 sequence (DNA): TGCAGCGTTGACAGGGGCGCAGGGGGGCTGTTTTTT.

The gene calls are TRBV3-1 (or the pseudogene TRBV3-2) and TRBJ2-7; 9 bases align to TRBD2. V lost 8 bases and J lost 6; bases outside the gene matches: 8. The CDR3 totals 13 residues. Germline V gene lookup returns CDR1 LGHDT and CDR2 YNNKEL (reference sequence). The CDR3 DNA reads as TGTGCCAGCTCCTCTAGCGGGGTTGGCGAGCAGTACTTC. Translation gives CASSSSGVGEQYF.

This clone showed up just a few times. This chain uses TRBV5-1 with TRBJ1-4; tentative D call: TRBD1 (5 bases). The CDR3 extends over 18 amino acids. Germline V gene sequence: CDR1 SGHRS, CDR2 YFSETQ. Trimming pared 1 base from V and 4 bases from J, leaving 20 bases between. CDR3 in DNA: TGCGCCAGCAGCTTGCGTCCGACAGAGGCCTACAGTAATGAAAAACTGTTTTTT. Amino acids: CASSLRPTEAYSNEKLFF.

As DNA, the CDR3 is TGTGCCAGCAGCCCAGACACAGGGCGCACTGAAGCTTTCTTT. Translated: CASSPDTGRTEAFF. The rearrangement links TRBV9 to TRBJ1-1; tentative D call: TRBD1 (6 bases). V lost 4 bases to trimming and J lost 4 bases, with 14 bases between them. Germline V gene sequence: CDR1 SGDLS, CDR2 YYNGEE. The CDR3 runs 14 residues.